This T cell receptor beta chain was identified in a study of PD-L1 blockade in urothelial cancer. Study as a whole: Blood was analyzed 3 weeks (second dose) and 6 weeks after treatment start. Median T cell yield from blood was over 130,000.

As for time point: pretreatment peripheral blood. Every patient provided from 1 to 8 samples, collected pretreatment and on-treatment. As for this clone: Its matching antigen is unknown.

Findings and caveats of the study: Below-median pretreatment blood TCR clonality was associated with improved progression-free and overall survival.

Generated by immunoSEQ multiplex PCR, the TCRdb table keeps only in-frame clones and is missing some. Among 85,000 to 95,000 clones listed, 70% to 90% were seen once. CDR3 length: 16 residues. V gave up 3 bases and J gave up 2 bases, with 11 bases separating them. Germline V gene lookup returns CDR1 LNHDA and CDR2 SQIVND (reference sequence). The specimen comprised PBMCs, sampled around atezolizumab (anti-PD-L1) treatment. The J gene is TRBJ2-6, the V gene TRBV19; D not resolved. The receptor was derived from an elderly woman with urothelial cancer. CDR3 region: CASSIYPSAGANVLTF. The CDR3 region has the DNA TGTGCCAGTAGTATCTACCCAAGCGCTGGGGCCAACGTCCTGACTTTC. Full variable domain (missing parts from reference TRBV19 and TRBJ2-6): DGGITQSPKYLFRKEGQNVTLSCEQNLNHDAMYWYRQDPGQGLRLIYYSQIVNDFQKGDIAEGYSVSREKKESFPLTVTSAQKNPTAFYLCASSIYPSAGANVLTFGAGSRLTVL.